What follows are 6 T cell receptor beta chains derived from one specimen sequenced in a study of shared clonotypes between healthy human individuals. Naive-designated CD8 cells lacked CD45RO, were positively enriched for CCR7, and omitted terminally differentiated effector memory CD45RA+ cells. The repertoire was sequenced with immunoSEQ multiplex PCR; TCRdb's copy has only in-frame clones and lacks some. The profile shows roughly 2.1 million clones, 90% to 95% of them singletons. Specimen: naive CD8+ T cells from PBMCs. Receptor source: a man in his late teens or twenties in good health. Some clones in this sample may be carry-over from other donors' samples.

This clone was found once. This chain uses TRBV28 with TRBJ2-7; D is perhaps TRBD1 (6 bases). V was clipped by 6 bases and J by 1 base, with 19 bases between them. CDR1 and CDR2 (germline): MDHEN, SYDVKM. The CDR3 sequence is 16 residues long. CDR3 region: CASREWGQPLSYEQYF. The CDR3 bases are TGTGCCAGCAGGGAGTGGGGACAACCACTTTCCTACGAGCAGTACTTC.

CDR3 sequence (DNA): TGTGCCTGGAATTATGGATATCAGCCCCAGCATTTT. Residues: CAWNYGYQPQHF. V gene TRBV30 combines with J gene TRBJ1-5; D not resolved. Germline values: CDR1 GTSNPN, CDR2 SVGIG (reference sequence). The CDR3 is made up of 12 amino acids. The V end lost 4 bases, the J end lost 5 bases, and 9 bases lay between the germline ends.

Concerning this clone itself: This sample also contains other DNA sequences that code for the same CDR3. DNA for the CDR3: TGTGCCAGCAGCGTAAGGGGTACAGGGGCTGAAGCTTTCTTT. Its translation is CASSVRGTGAEAFF. The V call is TRBV9, the J call TRBJ1-1; 7 positions agree with TRBD1. V was pared by 1 base and J by 6 bases, with 6 bases of the junction left unmatched. CDR1 and CDR2 from the germline V gene are SGDLS and YYNGEE. The CDR3 length is 14 residues.

The chain employs TRBV4-1 and TRBJ2-3, with 14 bases matching TRBD2. Germline CDR1 reads MGHRA; CDR2 reads YSYEKL. This CDR3 has 16 amino acids. V shed 4 bases, J shed 3 bases, and the junction held 3 bases outside the gene matches. CDR3 loop: CASSLWTSGRTDTQYF. The CDR3, as DNA: TGCGCCAGCAGCCTTTGGACTAGCGGGAGGACAGATACGCAGTATTTT.

As concerns this clone: Other DNA sequences in this sample translate to the same CDR3. The chain combines TRBV25-1 with TRBJ2-7; D might be TRBD2 (5 bases). The germline V and J ends were trimmed by 1 base and 3 bases, with 7 bases remaining between them. The CDR3 spans 13 residues. The V gene's germline CDR1 is MGHDK and CDR2 SYGVNS. CDR3 region: CASSELGSYEQYF. The CDR3, as DNA: TGTGCCAGCAGTGAATTAGGGAGCTACGAGCAGTACTTC.

J is TRBJ1-2 and V is TRBV2; possibly TRBD1 for D (6 bases). Trimming pared 7 bases from V and 2 bases from J, leaving 14 bases between. The CDR3 covers 14 residues. The V gene's germline CDR1 is SNHLY and CDR2 FYNNEI. CDR3 amino acids: CASTDRTKNYGYTF. The CDR3 nucleotides read TGTGCCAGCACTGACAGGACAAAAAACTATGGCTACACCTTC.